The 22 T cell receptor beta chains below come from one sample, sequenced in a study of shared clonotypes between healthy human individuals. Assay used: immunoSEQ multiplex PCR; TCRdb lists only in-frame clones, some missing. The sample holds approximately 530,000 clones, about 96% seen once. The sequencing sample was made of naive CD4+ T cells sorted from blood. Subset in this sample: CD45RA+ positively selected. These receptor sequences come from a woman in her twenties or thirties in good health.

V and J are TRBV7-9 and TRBJ2-2, with D possibly matching TRBD1 (5 bases). The CDR3 contains 13 residues. Germline V CDR1 and CDR2: SEHNR, FQNEAQ (reference sequence). Trimming stripped 4 bases from V and 6 bases from J, with 9 bases between. The CDR3 sequence: CASSSGFPGELFF. CDR3 nucleotides: TGTGCCAGCAGCTCAGGGTTCCCCGGGGAGCTGTTTTTT.

The rearrangement uses TRBV5-1 and TRBJ2-3; TRBD2 might be the D (5 bases). CDR3 size: 11 residues. The ends were cut back, 3 bases at V and 8 bases at J, with 7 bases in the middle. Germline V lookup: CDR1 SGHRS, CDR2 YFSETQ. CDR3 DNA: TGCGCCAGCAGCTCCGAGGGTACGCAGTATTTT. Encoded protein: CASSSEGTQYF.

The chain recombines TRBV6-1 with TRBJ1-2; D unresolved. This CDR3 contains 14 residues. Germline V gene sequence: CDR1 MNHNS, CDR2 SASEGT. V lost 4 bases and J lost 8, with 17 bases in between. For the CDR3, the DNA is TGTGCCAGCAGTGCTACGACGGCCCCTCCGGGCTACACCTTC. Its protein product is CASSATTAPPGYTF.

This chain joins TRBV7-3 and TRBJ2-6, with D unclear. V lost 4 bases and J lost 0, with 10 bases in between. The CDR3 is 16 residues long. Germline values: CDR1 SGHTA, CDR2 FQGTGA. In DNA, the CDR3 is TGTGCCAGCAGCTCCCAACCTCCCTCTGGGGCCAACGTCCTGACTTTC. This translates into CASSSQPPSGANVLTF. The entire variable domain, with the rest obtained from reference TRBV7-3 and TRBJ2-6, is as follows: GAGVSQTPSNKVTEKGKYVELRCDPISGHTALYWYRQSLGQGPEFLIYFQGTGAADDSGLPNDRFFAVRPEGSVSTLKIQRTERGDSAVYLCASSSQPPSGANVLTFGAGSRLTVL.

The J gene is TRBJ2-3, the V gene TRBV5-1, with 7 bases aligning to TRBD2. V was pared by 4 bases and J by 0 bases, with 2 bases of the junction left unmatched. The germline V gene has CDR1 SGHRS and CDR2 YFSETQ. The CDR3 has 14 residues. CDR3 in amino acids: CASSGDYSTDTQYF. The CDR3 nucleotides read TGCGCCAGCAGCGGGGACTACAGCACAGATACGCAGTATTTT.

This chain joins TRBV5-1 and TRBJ2-6, with D possibly called TRBD1 or TRBD2 (5 bases each). The CDR3 contains 16 residues. The germline V gene has CDR1 SGHRS and CDR2 YFSETQ. Trimming cost V 0 bases and J 4 bases, with 11 bases left between them. The CDR3 sequence is CASSLAGTPGANVLTF. As DNA, the CDR3 is TGCGCCAGCAGCTTGGCGGGGACCCCAGGGGCCAACGTCCTGACTTTC. Variable domain in full (rest from reference TRBV5-1 and TRBJ2-6): KAGVTQTPRYLIKTRGQQVTLSCSPISGHRSVSWYQQTPGQGLQFLFEYFSETQRNKGNFPGRFSGRQFSNSRSEMNVSTLELGDSALYLCASSLAGTPGANVLTFGAGSRLTVL.

This clone has just one count. The V and J genes are TRBV28 and TRBJ1-5; tentatively, D is TRBD1 (5 bases). The V gene lost 1 base and the J gene lost 2 bases, with 24 bases spanning the gap. The germline V gene has CDR1 MDHEN and CDR2 SYDVKM. The CDR3 loop spans 20 amino acids. The CDR3 DNA reads TGTGCCAGCAGTTTATACGGCCGGAAGGGCGGGGCCGGGCGCAATCAGCCCCAGCATTTT. Encoded protein: CASSLYGRKGGAGRNQPQHF.

V is TRBV19 and J is TRBJ2-7; D remains ambiguous. Trimming stripped 4 bases from V and 0 bases from J, with 13 bases between. Germline V gene lookup returns CDR1 LNHDA and CDR2 SQIVND (reference sequence). The CDR3 sequence is 15 residues long. CDR3 nucleotide sequence: TGTGCCAGTAGTACCCCTCGGGCGGCCTCCTACGAGCAGTACTTC. Protein product: CASSTPRAASYEQYF.

This clone was seen only once. The J gene is TRBJ2-7, the V gene TRBV27, with a possible D match to TRBD1 (6 bases). This CDR3 has 14 residues. V was trimmed by 1 base and J by 5 bases, leaving 12 bases between them. Germline assignment: CDR1 MNHEY and CDR2 SMNVEV (reference sequence). The CDR3 sequence is CASSLYRETHEQYF. The CDR3 DNA reads TGTGCCAGCAGTTTATACAGGGAGACCCACGAGCAGTACTTC.

Here the CDR3 reads CTSSQFKREGRMYEQYF. Here the CDR3 DNA reads TGCACCAGCAGCCAGTTTAAGCGGGAGGGCCGGATGTACGAGCAGTACTTC. This chain uses TRBV1 with TRBJ2-7; the DNA was not compared with TRBD2, the D call given in the table. TRBV1 constitutes a pseudogene. This CDR3 spans 17 amino acids.

This rearrangement joins TRBV29-1 to TRBJ1-5; 7 positions match TRBD1. The CDR3 has 14 amino acids. Germline lookup yields CDR1 SQVTM and CDR2 ANQGSEA. V dropped 6 bases and J dropped 2; count of bases not matched to a gene: 7. The DNA of the CDR3 is TGCAGCGTGCTGACAGGGAGAGGCAATCAGCCCCAGCATTTT. It codes for CSVLTGRGNQPQHF. Together with reference TRBV29-1 and TRBJ1-5, the CDR3 gives the full variable domain: SAVISQKPSRDICQRGTSLTIQCQVDSQVTMMFWYRQQPGQSLTLIATANQGSEATYESGFVIDKFPISRPNLTFSTLTVSNMSPEDSSIYLCSVLTGRGNQPQHFGDGTRLSIL.

A few counts support this clone. In DNA, the CDR3 is TGTGCCAGCAGCTTTTTTGGGGAGACCCAGTACTTC. This translates into CASSFFGETQYF. V usage is TRBV7-9 and J usage is TRBJ2-5; D call uncertain. V was clipped by 3 bases and J by 5 bases, with 7 bases between them. From germline, CDR1 is SEHNR and CDR2 FQNEAQ (reference sequence). The CDR3 length is 12 residues.

The chain links TRBV9 to TRBJ2-1, with D possibly TRBD2 on 5 matching bases. The CDR3 is 13 amino acids. CDR1 is SGDLS and CDR2 is YYNGEE in the germline V gene. Deletions cut 0 bases from V and 7 bases from J, with 8 bases between. Written as DNA, the CDR3 is TGTGCCAGCAGCGTAGGGACTTCTAATGAGCAGTTCTTC. As protein: CASSVGTSNEQFF.

This clone showed up just once. This sequence joins TRBV5-1 and TRBJ2-2; D possibly corresponds to TRBD1 (6 bases). This CDR3 spans 18 amino acids. The V end lost 6 bases, the J end lost 2 bases, and 23 bases lay between the germline ends. Germline lookup yields CDR1 SGHRS and CDR2 YFSETQ. The CDR3 DNA sequence: TGCGCCAGCACACCGGCCCAAACCGGGACACCCAACACCGGGGAGCTGTTTTTT. Translated: CASTPAQTGTPNTGELFF.

The chain couples TRBV29-1 to TRBJ2-1, with 7 bases fitting TRBD2. Germline-derived CDR1 and CDR2 are SQVTM and ANQGSEA. CDR3 length: 14 amino acids. J lost 0 bases, V lost 6 bases, and 5 bases had no gene match. CDR3 coding DNA: TGCAGCGTGGTAGGACTAGTCTCCTACAATGAGCAGTTCTTC. Its translation is CSVVGLVSYNEQFF.

CDR3 bases: TGCGCCAGCAGCCCTAGCGGGAGGACCAGCTACGAGCAGTACTTC. This sequence encodes CASSPSGRTSYEQYF. This chain uses TRBV5-1 with TRBJ2-7; 11 bases match TRBD2. Per the germline V gene, CDR1 is SGHRS and CDR2 is YFSETQ. This CDR3 region has 15 residues. The trim removed 4 bases at V and 3 bases at J, leaving 6 bases unmatched.

The chain joins TRBV5-4 to TRBJ1-1; tentative D call: TRBD1 (6 bases). V dropped 0 bases and J dropped 5 bases, with 8 bases sitting between them. Germline-derived CDR1 and CDR2 are SGHNT and YYREEE (reference sequence). The CDR3 is made up of 13 amino acids. The CDR3 region is CASSLGTETEAFF. In DNA form, the CDR3 reads TGTGCCAGCAGCTTGGGGACAGAGACTGAAGCTTTCTTT.

The V gene is TRBV28, the J gene TRBJ2-7, with 9 positions matching TRBD1. The J segment lost 4 bases and the V segment lost 10 bases, leaving 5 bases of the junction unmatched. Germline V CDR1 and CDR2: MDHEN, SYDVKM. The CDR3 is made up of 12 amino acids. This CDR3 is CATTGGIYEQYF. The CDR3 DNA is TGTGCCACCACAGGGGGCATTTACGAGCAGTACTTC. Together with reference TRBV28 and TRBJ2-7, the CDR3 gives the full variable domain: DVKVTQSSRYLVKRTGEKVFLECVQDMDHENMFWYRQDPGLGLRLIYFSYDVKMKEKGDIPEGYSVSREKKERFSLILESASTNQTSMYLCATTGGIYEQYFGPGTRLTVT.

This clone occurred once. V usage is TRBV11-1 and J usage is TRBJ2-7; D possibly uses TRBD1 or TRBD2 (5 bases each). This CDR3 is built from 16 residues. Looked up from germline, CDR1 is SGHAT and CDR2 is FQDESV (reference sequence). V lost 5 bases to trimming and J lost 4 bases, with 21 bases between them. CDR3 DNA sequence: TGTGCCAGCAGCCAACGGGGCCCTTTTGGATTATACGAGCAGTACTTC. The encoded protein is CASSQRGPFGLYEQYF.

The chain couples TRBV7-2 to TRBJ1-1, with a weak D call TRBD1 (6 bases). The CDR3 covers 14 residues. Germline V CDR1 and CDR2: SGHTA, FQGNSA. V shed 3 bases and J shed 2 bases, with 10 bases lying between them. CDR3 in amino acids: CASSFYRDNTEAFF. As DNA, the CDR3 is TGTGCCAGCAGCTTTTACAGGGATAACACTGAAGCTTTCTTT.

The chain employs TRBV9 and TRBJ1-2; D is unresolved. Trimming left V 0 bases short and J 4 bases short, with 13 bases between. Germline CDR1 is SGDLS and CDR2 is YYNGEE. This CDR3 has 15 amino acids. The CDR3 is CASSVGAEIRYGYTF. As DNA, the CDR3 is TGTGCCAGCAGCGTAGGGGCAGAGATCCGCTATGGCTACACCTTC.

As regards this clone: The identical CDR3 is also encoded by other nucleotide sequences in the sample. The rearrangement links TRBV28 to TRBJ1-5; D unclear. Trimming took 4 bases from V and 4 from J, leaving 5 bases between them. CDR3 size: 12 residues. Looked up from germline, CDR1 is MDHEN and CDR2 is SYDVKM. The CDR3 coding sequence is TGTGCCAGCAGTTGGGGTAATCAGCCCCAGCATTTT. Translated, it gives CASSWGNQPQHF.